This entry concerns a single T cell receptor beta chain. Antigen unknown. This sample is part of a study of cytomegalovirus exposure and HLA in healthy donors. The study, taken as a whole, reports: On later analysis, the bulk of CMV-associated TCR beta chains appeared to be HLA-restricted. The study recorded 150 to 200 TCR beta chains that were cytomegalovirus-associated.

The CDR3 has 13 amino acids. V was shortened by 2 bases and J by 3 bases, with 9 bases between the two germline ends. CDR1 and CDR2 from the germline V gene are SGHRS and YFSETQ. The primer mix had 60 Vbeta and 13 Jbeta primers. Using immunoSEQ multiplex PCR, the repertoire was profiled, and TCRdb retains in-frame clones only, with some absent. The table includes some 97,000 clones, more than 65% detected once. The sequence was obtained from a woman between 45 and 60 years old in good health and CMV-seropositive. The sequencing input was PBMCs. This rearrangement joins TRBV5-1 to TRBJ2-7; D is undetermined. CDR3 sequence: CASSLGGDYEQYF. DNA for the CDR3: TGCGCCAGCAGCTTAGGCGGCGACTACGAGCAGTACTTC.